This is a list of T cell receptor beta chains from one sample in a study of shared clonotypes between healthy human individuals. TCRdb's copy holds only in-frame clones and misses some; the assay was immunoSEQ multiplex PCR. The profile shows 300,000 to 400,000 clones, around 67% of them singletons. Specimen: memory CD4+ T cells sorted from blood. Receptors originate from a man aged 30 to 39 in good health. CDR3s include the opening cysteine and the closing phenylalanine or tryptophan. D genes are given only for firm matches. The listing skips clone size in some rows; elsewhere it reads once, few, many or a size class.

size	V	D	J	CDR3	DNA
medium-sized	TRBV2	TRBD1	TRBJ1-1	CASSQTGTGGKAFF	TGTGCCAGCAGTCAAACCGGGACAGGGGGGAAAGCTTTCTTT
NA	TRBV5-1	NA	TRBJ2-7	CASIGAGNREQYF	TGCGCCAGCATCGGGGCAGGGAACCGCGAGCAGTACTTC
NA	TRBV30	NA	TRBJ1-1	CAWLVNTEAFF	TGTGCCTGGCTAGTAAACACTGAAGCTTTCTTT
many	TRBV4-1	NA	TRBJ2-2	CASSRREPGELFF	TGCGCCAGCAGCCGCCGGGAGCCCGGGGAGCTGTTTTTT
NA	TRBV15	NA	TRBJ1-2	CATSRGTPPVHGYTF	TGTGCCACCAGCAGAGGGACTCCCCCTGTCCATGGCTACACCTTC
NA	TRBV19	TRBD2	TRBJ2-1	CASRSLAGGYYNEQFF	TGTGCCAGTAGGTCGCTAGCGGGAGGGTACTACAATGAGCAGTTCTTC
NA	TRBV5-4	NA	TRBJ1-1	CASSYRLPVTEAFF	TGTGCCAGCAGCTACCGACTTCCGGTGACTGAAGCTTTCTTT
once	TRBV18	TRBD2	TRBJ2-7	CASSLGLAGYEQYF	TGTGCCAGCTCCCTGGGACTAGCGGGATACGAGCAGTACTTC
NA	TRBV7-3	NA	TRBJ2-2	CASSLYRDDGELFF	TGTGCCAGCAGCTTATACCGGGATGACGGGGAGCTGTTTTTT
NA	TRBV6-1	NA	TRBJ2-5	CASSRTIRSETQYF	TGTGCCAGCAGTAGGACTATTCGTTCCGAGACCCAGTACTTC
few	TRBV29-1	NA	TRBJ2-3	CSVDTGGTDTQYF	TGCAGCGTTGATACGGGGGGCACAGATACGCAGTATTTT
many	TRBV20-1	NA	TRBJ2-7	CSAQEDYEQYF	TGCAGTGCTCAGGAGGATTACGAGCAGTACTTC
NA	TRBV19	TRBD1	TRBJ2-1	CASSAWGQGAREQFF	TGTGCCAGTAGTGCTTGGGGACAGGGGGCGCGCGAGCAGTTCTTC
NA	TRBV5-1	NA	TRBJ1-6	CASSSTGFAIGSPLHF	TGCGCCAGCAGCTCAACAGGTTTTGCTATCGGGTCACCCCTCCACTTT
NA	TRBV18	TRBD1	TRBJ2-7	CASSPRDSRPEQYF	TGTGCCAGCTCACCCCGGGACAGCCGTCCCGAGCAGTACTTC
NA	TRBV28	TRBD1	TRBJ2-2	CASSLPGQGAYTGELFF	TGTGCCAGCAGTTTACCGGGACAGGGGGCTTACACCGGGGAGCTGTTTTTT
NA	TRBV18	NA	TRBJ2-5	CASSPRQEWEQYF	TGTGCCAGCTCACCCAGACAGGAGTGGGAGCAGTACTTC
once	TRBV19	NA	TRBJ1-1	CASSTRGNMNTEAFF	TGTGCCAGTAGTACCAGGGGAAACATGAACACTGAAGCTTTCTTT
NA	TRBV2	TRBD1	TRBJ1-4	CASGGQGSEKLFF	TGTGCCAGCGGAGGACAGGGGAGCGAAAAACTGTTTTTT
NA	TRBV6-1	NA	TRBJ1-5	CASSDWRNQPQHF	TGTGCCAGCAGTGATTGGAGGAATCAGCCCCAGCATTTT
NA	TRBV28	TRBD2	TRBJ2-7	CASSSVSASGNNEQYF	TGTGCCAGCAGTTCGGTCTCCGCTAGCGGGAACAACGAGCAGTACTTC
NA	TRBV11-2	NA	TRBJ2-5	CASSFGFRETQYF	TGTGCCAGCAGCTTTGGTTTTAGGGAGACCCAGTACTTC
NA	TRBV19	NA	TRBJ2-5	CASSDPPLLTQYF	TGTGCCAGTAGTGACCCACCCCTCCTGACCCAGTACTTC
NA	TRBV18	NA	TRBJ2-7	CASSPSFGNEQYF	TGTGCCAGCTCACCCTCCTTTGGGAACGAGCAGTACTTC
NA	TRBV6-6	NA	TRBJ1-2	CAGQGEMNYGYTF	TGTGCCGGGCAAGGGGAGATGAACTATGGCTACACCTTC
many	TRBV6-5	TRBD2	TRBJ2-2	CASSFAGTSGTGELFF	TGTGCCAGCAGTTTTGCCGGGACTAGCGGCACCGGGGAGCTGTTTTTT
NA	TRBV29-1	TRBD1	TRBJ2-3	CSVEGYRGKTDTQYF	TGCAGCGTTGAAGGATACAGGGGGAAGACAGATACGCAGTATTTT
NA	TRBV9	NA	TRBJ2-1	CASSPVTASYNEQFF	TGTGCCAGCAGCCCGGTGACAGCCTCCTACAATGAGCAGTTCTTC
NA	TRBV5-6	TRBD1	TRBJ2-7	CASSLTTGVVDEQYF	TGTGCCAGCAGCTTGACGACAGGGGTAGTTGACGAGCAGTACTTC
NA	TRBV7-9	TRBD1	TRBJ1-2	CASSFDRGLGNYGYTF	TGTGCCAGCAGCTTCGACAGGGGTTTAGGAAACTATGGCTACACCTTC
NA	TRBV30	NA	TRBJ1-1	CAWSLLAGTTEAFF	TGTGCCTGGAGTTTATTAGCAGGGACCACTGAAGCTTTCTTT
once	TRBV6-5	TRBD1	TRBJ1-2	CASRRQGGLYGYTF	TGTGCCAGCCGCCGACAGGGGGGACTTTATGGCTACACCTTC
few	TRBV15	TRBD1	TRBJ2-7	CATSKLLPGQSDEQYF	TGTGCCACCAGCAAACTCTTACCGGGACAGTCCGACGAGCAGTACTTC
NA	TRBV7-7	NA	TRBJ2-5	CASSLGDRQQTQYF	TGTGCCAGCAGCTTAGGAGACCGTCAGCAGACCCAGTACTTC
NA	TRBV4-3	NA	TRBJ1-1	CASSQEAHASEAFF	TGCGCCAGCAGCCAAGAAGCCCACGCGTCTGAAGCTTTCTTT